The 27 T cell receptor beta chains presented below share a single source sample, sequenced in a study of T cell repertoires in cytomegalovirus infection. Each CDR3 protein gets one entry after TCRdb re-called the reads with MiXCR. The table lists about 140,000 distinct CDR3 sequences, 5.5% to 7% of them singletons. Sequences were obtained from PBMCs. These receptors originate from a human donor in good health (CMV status not recorded). Some clones in this sample may be carry-over from other donors' samples.

This chain connects TRBV15 to TRBJ1-1; perhaps TRBD1 as D (5 bases). Germline CDR1 is LNHNV and CDR2 is YYDKDF (reference sequence). With 0 bases removed from V and 6 bases from J, the gap between germline ends came to 11 bases. The CDR3 extends over 14 amino acids. In DNA form, the CDR3 reads TGTGCCACCAGCAGAGATACCCAGGGCGCTGAAGCTTTCTTT. Translated, it gives CATSRDTQGAEAFF.

V gene TRBV7-2 combines with J gene TRBJ1-1; perhaps TRBD1 as D (5 bases). In germline, CDR1 is SGHTA, CDR2 FQGNSA. CDR3 length equals 14 residues. The V and J ends lost 5 bases and 2 bases respectively, with 12 bases between them. This CDR3 is CASSQGPANTEAFF. CDR3 in DNA: TGTGCCAGCAGCCAGGGACCAGCAAACACTGAAGCTTTCTTT.

V gene TRBV2 combines with J gene TRBJ2-6; D is unresolved. V dropped 8 bases and J dropped 4 bases, with 27 bases sitting between them. The CDR3 runs to 19 residues. Germline V gene data show CDR1 as SNHLY and CDR2 as FYNNEI. The CDR3 here is CASLRLKQVSPQGANVLTF. CDR3 nucleotide sequence: TGTGCCAGCTTGCGATTAAAGCAGGTTTCTCCACAAGGGGCCAACGTCCTGACTTTC.

The chain links TRBV12-3 or TRBV12-4 to TRBJ2-2, with TRBD2 matching 10 bases. The CDR3 consists of 16 residues. Trimming cost V 2 bases and J 3 bases; bases outside gene matches: 3. The CDR3 loop reads CASSLYLAGDTGELFF. The DNA for the CDR3 is TGTGCCAGCAGTTTATATCTAGCGGGGGACACCGGGGAGCTGTTTTTT.

This clonotype came up many times. The rearrangement uses TRBV12-3 or TRBV12-4 and TRBJ1-2, with D uncertain. The V end was cut by 3 bases, the J end by 8 bases, with 10 bases between. CDR3 length: 12 residues. Here the CDR3 reads CASSLSTGGYTF. CDR3 DNA sequence: TGTGCCAGCAGTTTGTCGACTGGCGGCTACACCTTC.

This clonotype showed up many times. The CDR3 DNA reads TGTGCCAGCAGCCTAGGCAATGAGCAGTTCTTC. Protein product: CASSLGNEQFF. This chain links TRBV7-2 with TRBJ2-1; D unresolved. CDR1 and CDR2 (germline): SGHTA, FQGNSA. Trimming removed 5 bases at V and 6 bases at J, with 5 bases between. CDR3 length: 11 amino acids.

This clonotype was detected only a few times. This chain connects TRBV7-2 to TRBJ1-6; 10 bases agree with TRBD1. Trimming took 6 bases from V and 7 from J; bases not matched to a gene: 12. This CDR3 is 17 amino acids long. The germline gives CDR1 SGHTA, CDR2 FQGNSA. CDR3 protein: CASRIYRDRGWNSPLHF. In DNA form, the CDR3 reads TGTGCCAGCAGGATCTACCGGGACAGGGGCTGGAATTCACCCCTCCACTTT.

The V and J genes are TRBV20-1 and TRBJ2-1, with 12 positions matching TRBD2. This CDR3 region has 14 residues. Germline V CDR1 and CDR2: DFQATT, SNEGSKA (reference sequence). The V segment lost 6 bases and the J segment 6 bases; nucleotides outside the gene matches: 6. CDR3 in amino acids: CSAILAGGTNEQFF. As DNA, the CDR3 is TGCAGTGCCATACTAGCGGGGGGTACCAATGAGCAGTTCTTC.

The rearrangement links TRBV5-5 to TRBJ2-3, with D tentatively TRBD1 or TRBD2 (5 bases each). Trimming cost V 4 bases and J 4 bases, with 19 bases left between them. CDR1 SGHKS and CDR2 YYEKEE come from the germline V gene (reference sequence). CDR3 length equals 16 residues. CDR3 protein: CASSREGVSWADTQYF. The CDR3 nucleotides read TGTGCCAGCAGCCGGGAAGGGGTTAGTTGGGCAGATACGCAGTATTTT.

This clonotype was counted only a few times. The chain has TRBV9 and TRBJ2-7; tentative D call: TRBD1 (6 bases). The CDR3 runs 16 residues. Trimming stripped 0 bases from V and 0 bases from J, with 13 bases between. Germline lookup yields CDR1 SGDLS and CDR2 YYNGEE. The CDR3 region is CASSVGAGGASYEQYF. The CDR3 coding sequence is TGTGCCAGCAGCGTAGGGGCTGGGGGCGCCTCCTACGAGCAGTACTTC.

This clonotype was recorded many times. V gene TRBV7-2 combines with J gene TRBJ1-5; D is unclear. V was shortened by 2 bases and J by 4 bases, with 9 bases between the two germline ends. The CDR3 has 14 amino acids. Germline V lookup: CDR1 SGHTA, CDR2 FQGNSA. The CDR3 sequence is CASSLTGRNQPQHF. In nucleotides, the CDR3 is TGTGCCAGCAGCTTAACCGGGCGAAATCAGCCCCAGCATTTT.

The chain uses TRBV2 and TRBJ2-6; no clear D gene. The CDR3 totals 12 residues. CDR1 is SNHLY, CDR2 FYNNEI, per germline. V lost 8 bases and J lost 5, with 7 bases in between. The DNA of the CDR3 is TGTGCCAGCCTTTTAAGGGCCAACGTCCTGACTTTC. Protein product: CASLLRANVLTF.

The V gene is TRBV12-3 or TRBV12-4, the J gene TRBJ2-2, with a possible D match to TRBD2 (6 bases). Trimming cost V 3 bases and J 0 bases, with 11 bases left between them. This CDR3 is 16 amino acids long. In DNA form, the CDR3 reads TGTGCCAGCAGTTTCGGCAGGGAGGCGAACACCGGGGAGCTGTTTTTT. Translating gives CASSFGREANTGELFF.

This clonotype appeared a few times. J is TRBJ2-3 and V is TRBV12-3 or TRBV12-4; TRBD1 is a possible D gene (5 bases). The CDR3 is 18 residues long. V lost 4 bases to trimming and J lost 0 bases, with 20 bases between them. Here the CDR3 reads CASSSRRRQLKSTDTQYF. The CDR3 nucleotides read TGTGCCAGCAGTTCTCGGCGACGACAGCTTAAGAGCACAGATACGCAGTATTTT.

This clonotype was seen at least ten times. The chain recombines TRBV12-3 or TRBV12-4 with TRBJ2-3; D unclear. Trimming pared 4 bases from V and 3 bases from J, leaving 11 bases between. The CDR3 length is 14 residues. CDR3 in amino acids: CASSYSGVTDTQYF. The CDR3 region has the DNA TGTGCCAGCAGTTACAGTGGGGTTACAGATACGCAGTATTTT.

This clonotype was recorded many times. The rearrangement uses TRBV7-2 and TRBJ2-7; D gene uncertain. The CDR3 is 15 amino acids. V lost 0 bases to trimming and J lost 1 base, with 10 bases between them. Per germline, CDR1 SGHTA and CDR2 FQGNSA. For the CDR3, the DNA is TGTGCCAGCAGCTTAGCGGGCAGGTATTCCTACGAGCAGTACTTC. Its translation: CASSLAGRYSYEQYF.

This clonotype was counted at least ten times. The rearrangement joins TRBV4-3 to TRBJ1-2; D is possibly TRBD1 (5 bases). CDR3 length equals 14 residues. Per the germline V gene, CDR1 is LGHNA and CDR2 is YSLEER. Trimming removed 6 bases at V and 3 bases at J, with 14 bases between. DNA of the CDR3: TGCGCCAGCAGAGCAGGGCTCGGGGACTATGGCTACACCTTC. Protein: CASRAGLGDYGYTF.

This clonotype was detected a few times. The J gene is TRBJ2-1, the V gene TRBV6-2 or TRBV6-3, with D possibly TRBD2 on 5 matching bases. This CDR3 region has 16 residues. In germline, CDR1 is MNHEY, CDR2 SVGEGT. V was shortened by 6 bases and J by 0 bases, with 15 bases between the two germline ends. The chain's CDR3 is CASSPEARVSYNEQFF. In DNA, the CDR3 is TGTGCCAGCAGCCCTGAGGCGCGGGTCTCCTACAATGAGCAGTTCTTC.

V is TRBV6-6 and J is TRBJ2-2; TRBD2 might be the D (7 bases). Germline lookup yields CDR1 MNHNY and CDR2 SVGAGI (reference sequence). This CDR3 has 19 residues. V lost 7 bases and J 4 bases, leaving 28 bases between the germline ends. CDR3 sequence reads: CASTPPPRGAASGTGELFF. The CDR3 region has the DNA TGTGCCAGCACCCCTCCCCCCCGGGGGGCGGCCTCGGGCACCGGGGAGCTGTTTTTT.

This clonotype came up many times. The rearrangement uses TRBV28 and TRBJ2-5; D may correspond to TRBD1 or TRBD2 (5 bases each). Trimming left V 8 bases short and J 7 bases short, with 26 bases between. The germline V gene encodes CDR1 MDHEN and CDR2 SYDVKM. There are 16 residues in the CDR3. The CDR3 DNA follows: TGTGCCAGCCGTAAGAGGGCAGGGTCAATCTCGGGGACCCAGTACTTC. It is translated as CASRKRAGSISGTQYF.

This clonotype was recorded at least ten times. The V gene is TRBV5-1, the J gene TRBJ1-6; 9 bases fit TRBD1. Germline values: CDR1 SGHRS, CDR2 YFSETQ. The CDR3 is 16 residues long. V dropped 3 bases and J dropped 7; count of bases not matched to a gene: 8. CDR3 residues: CASSYGTGRLNSPLHF. The CDR3 DNA is TGCGCCAGCAGCTACGGGACAGGGAGGTTGAATTCACCCCTCCACTTT.

This clonotype was detected many times. The rearrangement links TRBV7-8 to TRBJ1-1; 11 bases match TRBD1. Germline V gene data show CDR1 as SGHVS and CDR2 as FQNEAQ. CDR3 length equals 15 residues. The J segment lost 5 bases and the V segment lost 4 bases, leaving 6 bases of the junction unmatched. CDR3 coding DNA: TGTGCCAGCAGCTGGGACAGGGGGAGTGGAACTGAAGCTTTCTTT. This codes for CASSWDRGSGTEAFF.

This clonotype has a handful of counts. For the CDR3, the DNA is TGCAGCGCAGGGGCCGGGACAGGGCAAGAGACCCAGTACTTC. This codes for CSAGAGTGQETQYF. The chain uses TRBV29-1 and TRBJ2-5; 9 bases are a match to TRBD1. From germline, CDR1 is SQVTM and CDR2 ANQGSEA. This CDR3 has 14 amino acids. The ends lost 7 bases at V and 2 bases at J; junction bases unmatched: 8.

Ten or more counts support this clonotype. V is TRBV5-4 and J is TRBJ2-1, with TRBD2 matching over 9 bases. With 5 bases clipped from V and 9 bases from J, the junction kept 9 bases outside the gene matches. The CDR3 runs 14 residues. Germline CDR1 is SGHNT and CDR2 is YYREEE (reference sequence). This CDR3 reads CASSEGGGASEQFF. CDR3 nucleotide sequence: TGTGCCAGCAGTGAAGGCGGGGGGGCGAGTGAGCAGTTCTTC.

The chain combines TRBV10-3 with TRBJ2-1; 8 positions match TRBD1. Germline V gene lookup returns CDR1 ENHRY and CDR2 SYGVKD. V shed 9 bases and J 8 bases; nucleotides not matched to a gene: 3. This CDR3 has 11 residues. CDR3 protein: CAIGQGHEQFF. The CDR3 DNA sequence: TGTGCCATAGGACAGGGCCATGAGCAGTTCTTC.

This clonotype was seen at least ten times. The chain has TRBV7-6 and TRBJ1-3; a weak D match, TRBD1 (5 bases). In germline, CDR1 is SGHVS, CDR2 FNYEAQ. V was trimmed by 2 bases and J by 4 bases, leaving 15 bases between them. The length of the CDR3 is 16 residues. The CDR3 nucleotides read TGTGCCAGCAGCTTAAACCCCGGTACAGGCGGAAACACCATATATTTT. Translated: CASSLNPGTGGNTIYF. Full variable domain (missing parts from reference TRBV7-6 and TRBJ1-3): GAGVSQSPRYKVTKRGQDVALRCDPISGHVSLYWYRQALGQGPEFLTYFNYEAQQDKSGLPNDRFSAERPEGSISTLTIQRTEQRDSAMYRCASSLNPGTGGNTIYFGEGSWLTVV.

This clonotype was seen many times. J is TRBJ2-7 and V is TRBV6-1; possible D gene TRBD1, 5 bases. This CDR3 spans 13 amino acids. CDR1 is MNHNS, CDR2 SASEGT, per germline. Trimming took 5 bases from V and 2 from J, leaving 10 bases between them. The CDR3 protein is CASSTQGTYEQYF. The DNA of the CDR3 is TGTGCCAGCAGTACCCAGGGAACCTACGAGCAGTACTTC.